Listed below are T cell receptor beta chains from one sample, sequenced in a study of blood T cell repertoires in COVID-19. Using immunoSEQ multiplex PCR, the repertoire was profiled, and TCRdb retains in-frame clones only, with some absent. The data contain roughly 350,000 clones, 85% of them singletons. The sequencing input was peripheral blood. The receptors were sampled from a woman in her late teens or twenties with acute or convalescent COVID-19. CDR3s include the opening cysteine and the closing phenylalanine or tryptophan. The size of a clone is reported for some rows only, either as once, few or many, or as a class for expanded clones.

J gene	clone size	V gene	CDR3 protein
TRBJ1-3	NA	TRBV19	CASSIKYGSGNTIYF
TRBJ1-3	NA	TRBV19	CASTQVAGNTIYF
TRBJ1-1	NA	TRBV4-2	CASSQDVDRGRRNTEAFF
TRBJ1-2	NA	TRBV29-1	CSVEPEIRRNYGYTF
TRBJ2-1	NA	TRBV7-3	CASSPPGGTYNEQFF
TRBJ1-1	NA	TRBV30	CAWSVLGSEAFF
TRBJ1-2	NA	TRBV6-5	CASSPDSIYGYTF
TRBJ1-2	few	TRBV19	CASSKLGGAVDGYTF
TRBJ2-7	NA	TRBV28	CASTGWGLYEQYF
TRBJ2-1	NA	TRBV11-2	CASSLVFETWSFF
TRBJ1-6	many	TRBV12-5	CASGLQPGRSSYNSPLHF
TRBJ2-7	NA	TRBV5-8	CASILNEGQGRYEQYF
TRBJ2-7	few	TRBV7-2	CASSLDGGLAYEQYF
TRBJ1-6	once	TRBV28	CASSEGTAKGGSPLHF
TRBJ1-3	NA	TRBV6-5	CASSGQTGSGNTIYF
TRBJ2-4	once	TRBV5-1	CASSLDGLVINIQYF
TRBJ1-1	NA	TRBV2	CASSVTRSDGNTEAFF
TRBJ2-7	NA	TRBV5-1	CASTLEPGNEQYF
TRBJ2-7	NA	TRBV28	CASSSSGTGYYEQYF
TRBJ1-6	once	TRBV6-4	CASSDTGESPLHF
TRBJ1-1	once	TRBV5-1	CASSGPKRTGVAFF
TRBJ1-2	NA	TRBV6-5	CALAGRRDGYTF
TRBJ1-4	NA	TRBV24-1	CATSGQGANEKLFF
TRBJ1-1	NA	TRBV19	CASSGDFLGGAFF
TRBJ1-5	NA	TRBV12-1	CASSPRGQGDNQPQHF
TRBJ2-7	NA	TRBV9	CASSVADRGLSYEQYF
TRBJ1-3	NA	TRBV6-1	CASSEADRAGGNTIYF
TRBJ2-2	NA	TRBV9	CASSVGSHGELFF
TRBJ2-5	NA	TRBV6-6	CASYDREVGETQYF
TRBJ2-1	NA	TRBV6-6	CASSRSSGKYNEQFF
TRBJ1-3	NA	TRBV5-1	CASSLGASTDGNTIYF
TRBJ2-1	NA	TRBV28	CASSFRTGRYNEQFF
TRBJ2-5	NA	TRBV2	CASSYVTGVMKTQYF
TRBJ1-1	NA	TRBV12-3/TRBV12-4	CASSLGAAGFAFF
TRBJ1-1	NA	TRBV6-5	CASSYSAGGRTEAFF
TRBJ1-4	NA	TRBV28	CASSPLGRKLFF
TRBJ1-6	few	TRBV4-1	CASRGEGDSPLHF
TRBJ2-3	once	TRBV7-8	CASSSGGSDTQYF
TRBJ1-1	NA	TRBV12-3/TRBV12-4	CASSLGQLIEAFF
TRBJ1-4	few	TRBV5-1	CASSDPQASNEKLFF
TRBJ2-3	NA	TRBV30	CAWSSPVKDTQYF
TRBJ1-3	NA	TRBV10-3	CAIVRDPRRNTIYF
TRBJ1-4	NA	TRBV18	CASSPERDRVQGEKLFF
TRBJ1-1	once	TRBV6-6	CASSYNRGKPNTEAFF
TRBJ1-4	NA	TRBV4-1	CASSKDRPTNEKLFF
TRBJ1-2	NA	TRBV28	CASGTVYGYTF
TRBJ1-5	NA	TRBV7-8	CASRQGNQPQHF
TRBJ1-1	NA	TRBV9	CASSVDRVNTEAFF
TRBJ2-5	NA	TRBV24-1	CATSGQGETQYF
TRBJ1-6	NA	TRBV11-1	CASSYSGQTLRPLHF
TRBJ2-7	NA	TRBV9	CASSVGRGGANEQYF
TRBJ2-7	NA	TRBV5-1	CASSLLEGSYEQYF
TRBJ1-2	NA	TRBV5-1	CASSGQADNYGYTF
TRBJ2-6	once	TRBV6-6	CASSYSSFSGANVLTF
TRBJ2-5	NA	TRBV5-8	CASSLVTTSGSRETQYF
TRBJ2-1	NA	TRBV19	CASSIVSPTSGRYNEQFF
TRBJ1-4	NA	TRBV5-1	CASSSDSVREKLFF
TRBJ1-2	once	TRBV29-1	CSDDRNYGYTF
TRBJ2-2	NA	TRBV2	CASRTGLLVGNTGELFF
TRBJ2-7	NA	TRBV20-1	CSVQGGYEQYF